The 5 T cell receptor beta chains below were found in one sample sequenced in a study of blood T cell repertoires in COVID-19. Method: immunoSEQ multiplex PCR; TCRdb's copy keeps in-frame clones and lacks some. The sample holds some 200,000 clones, roughly 79% seen once. The sample was PBMCs or T cells enriched from blood (not recorded which). These TCRs come from a woman in her forties or fifties with acute COVID-19.

V is TRBV5-6 and J is TRBJ2-7, with 11 bases that match TRBD2. Germline CDR1 reads SGHDT; CDR2 reads YYEEEE. This CDR3 contains 14 residues. The J segment lost 4 bases and the V segment lost 4 bases, leaving 4 bases of the junction unmatched. The CDR3 reads CASSVLAGEYEQYF. The CDR3 coding sequence is TGTGCCAGCAGCGTACTAGCGGGGGAGTACGAGCAGTACTTC.

V is TRBV5-6 and J is TRBJ2-2, with TRBD2 matching 10 bases. The CDR3 length is 16 residues. The V gene's germline CDR1 is SGHDT and CDR2 YYEEEE. The ends lost 3 bases at V and 1 base at J; junction bases unmatched: 3. The CDR3 coding sequence is TGTGCCAGCAGCTCGAGACTAGCGGGGAACACCGGGGAGCTGTTTTTT. It yields the protein CASSSRLAGNTGELFF.

The genes are TRBV27 and TRBJ2-1, with D tentatively TRBD2 (5 bases). The CDR3 sequence is 15 residues long. V was cut by 4 bases and J by 0 bases, with 10 bases left in between. The germline CDR1 and CDR2 sequences are MNHEY and SMNVEV (reference sequence). CDR3 nucleotide sequence: TGTGCCAGCAGTTCCTTAGCGAGCTCCTACAATGAGCAGTTCTTC. This codes for CASSSLASSYNEQFF.

This chain connects TRBV6-2 or TRBV6-3 to TRBJ2-2, with 13 bases matching TRBD2. There are 15 residues in the CDR3. Germline CDR1 reads MNHEY; CDR2 reads SVGEGT. With 2 bases clipped from V and 6 bases from J, the junction kept 0 bases outside the gene matches. CDR3: CASSYTSGGAGELFF. The CDR3 DNA reads as TGTGCCAGCAGTTACACTAGCGGGGGGGCCGGGGAGCTGTTTTTT.

V is TRBV5-6 and J is TRBJ2-5, with 7 nucleotides matching TRBD2. The ends lost 6 bases at V and 0 bases at J; junction bases unmatched: 11. The length of the CDR3 is 16 residues. Germline V gene sequence: CDR1 SGHDT, CDR2 YYEEEE. CDR3 in DNA: TGTGCCAGCAACTTCATTACGGGGGGTAACCAAGAGACCCAGTACTTC. Translating it yields CASNFITGGNQETQYF.